This is a list of T cell receptor beta chains from one sample in a study of shared clonotypes between healthy human individuals. The repertoire was sequenced with immunoSEQ multiplex PCR; TCRdb's copy has only in-frame clones and lacks some. The table lists some 1,400,000 clones, roughly 96% of them singletons. The sequenced sample was naive CD4+ T cells sorted from blood. The receptors here all came from a man between 25 and 39 years old in good health. Each CDR3 is given with its conserved first and last residue. The D gene is left open where the match is weak. Clone sizes are given selectively: once, few, many, or a class where the clone is expanded.

J	size	V	D	CDR3	DNA
TRBJ1-3	.	TRBV5-1	.	CASRSGSDSGNTIYF	TGCGCCAGCAGGTCTGGTAGCGACTCTGGAAACACCATATATTTT
TRBJ2-7	.	TRBV10-3	.	CAISDPNRGRTPNEQYF	TGTGCCATCAGTGATCCTAACCGGGGACGGACCCCCAACGAGCAGTACTTC
TRBJ2-5	once	TRBV7-9	.	CASSQPDGTQYF	TGTGCCAGCAGCCAGCCGGACGGCACCCAGTACTTC
TRBJ2-1	.	TRBV14	.	CASSARSSSFGNEQFF	TGTGCCAGCAGCGCCCGCAGTAGTTCGTTTGGCAATGAGCAGTTCTTC
TRBJ2-1	.	TRBV19	TRBD1	CASSIVVQGSYNEQFF	TGTGCCAGTAGTATAGTGGTACAGGGGTCCTACAATGAGCAGTTCTTC
TRBJ1-4	.	TRBV15	.	CATSRVNEKLFF	TGTGCCACCAGCAGAGTCAATGAAAAACTGTTTTTT
TRBJ2-3	once	TRBV18	.	CASSPISQGSTDTQYF	TGTGCCAGCTCACCAATCTCCCAGGGAAGCACAGATACGCAGTATTTT
TRBJ2-1	.	TRBV7-3	.	CASSVGAYNEQFF	TGTGCCAGCAGCGTCGGAGCCTACAATGAGCAGTTCTTC
TRBJ2-7	.	TRBV7-9	.	CASRPTKETYEQYF	TGTGCCAGCAGACCCACAAAAGAAACCTACGAGCAGTACTTC
TRBJ2-7	.	TRBV30	.	CAWSVDYEQYF	TGTGCCTGGAGTGTGGACTACGAGCAGTACTTC